What follows describes a single T cell receptor (beta chain). The antigen it recognizes is unknown. Within one base of it there is no much larger clone, and no base qualities were kept. The CDR3 contains 16 residues, cysteine and phenylalanine counted. Only CDR3 DNA remains: 48 bases, in frame from the first base. The junction carries 10 bases between V and J, which are trimmed by 1 base and 0 bases respectively. The CDR1 and CDR2 encoded by the germline V gene are SGHRS and YFSETQ. The data belong to a study of cytomegalovirus exposure and HLA in healthy donors (dated 2017 in TCRdb). With regard to the full study: An earlier analysis of roughly 570 of the donors reported about 260 Gb of sequence data and 90 million to 120 million unique TCR beta sequences obtained from some 200 million T cells. Approximately 300 gigabases of sequencing data and about 92 million unique TCR sequences made up an early release that covered over 550 HLA-typed donors. Of the approximately 400 genotyped donors, over 80% were placed in the genetic ancestry cluster associated with self-reported Caucasian donors. The study was designed to test whether signatures of past pathogen exposure could be identified by cataloging public T cell receptors. The study profiled the T cell repertoires of around 700 subjects by immunosequencing and related them to cytomegalovirus serostatus. A separate validation cohort of 100 to 150 different subjects was used in addition to the 666-subject first cohort. High-throughput TCR immunosequencing, statistical association of individual TCRs with disease status, and machine learning were combined to predict cytomegalovirus infection status. A later analysis re-examined previously published TCR beta repertoires from 610 or so donors and added high-resolution HLA genotyping to investigate patterns of TCR occurrence. In the later analysis, no new phenotypic data were used to find candidate immune exposures; instead, reliance was placed on TCR beta sequences and their occurrence across donors. An earlier analysis of 500 to 650 of the donors applied high-throughput TCR beta sequencing to assess whether each TCR beta V gene segment acted as functional or pseudogenic. Donor age, sex, ethnicity and CMV serostatus were collected together with the repertoire data. Genome-wide SNP genotypes for about 60% of the roughly 670 donors were used in a later genetic analysis, which treated that subset as a discovery cohort. All discovery cohort repertoires had been generated on a single sequencing platform. Both class I and class II loci were covered by HLA typing, at four-digit resolution. Typing coverage varied by locus: roughly 629-640 donors for A, B, C, DRB1 and DQB1; approximately 560 for DQA1; more than 600 for DPA1; approximately 450 for DPB1. Because of strong linkage in the cohort, five DR-DQ haplotypes were treated as single units for association and clustering. Across approximately 400 genotyped donors of the cohort, an average of roughly 250,000 unique TCR beta nucleotide sequences per donor were sequenced, and roughly 18% of those sequences were non-productive. General findings and caveats noted by the study authors: In the study, around 150 TCR beta chains were listed as associated with cytomegalovirus. Several of the top co-occurrence clusters appeared to be linked to parvovirus B19, influenza, CMV and Epstein-Barr virus, according to a later analysis. In a later analysis, HLA-associated TCR beta chains showed more clonal expansion and lower generation probabilities than non-associated chains that were equally common. A further reported finding was that TCR beta sequences accurately predicted the HLA-A and HLA-B alleles for most subjects in the first cohort. An earlier analysis of some 590 of the donors showed that most TCR beta V segments appeared in productive rearrangements either about 90% or about 30% of the time, which broadly matched IMGT annotations. The only immune exposure information available for the cohort was CMV serostatus. When HLA alleles, especially DR and DQ, strongly co-occurred, attributing TCR associations to individual alleles was difficult. Some IMGT-functional V segments, including TRBV6-2 and TRBV6-3, could not be distinguished by the 87-base-pair reads and were therefore excluded. Correlated functional status among segregating V segments might be attributable to linkage disequilibrium, but an unknown experimental factor could not be ruled out. According to a later analysis, most CMV-associated TCR beta chains appeared to be HLA-restricted, and the HLA associations seemed to be driven largely by CMV exposure. A later analysis associated roughly 17,000 TCR beta sequences with specific HLA alleles at a false discovery rate of 0.05. A group of highly shared sequence variants was considered likely to be a technical artifact of the sequencing pipeline. According to a later genetic analysis, donors in an Asian-associated ancestry cluster had fewer N-insertions in productive TCRs than the roughly 700-donor mean. Presence/absence analyses assumed roughly uniform sequencing depth across donors, an assumption that may not hold. V-gene and J-gene trimming of TCR beta chains was associated with a missense DCLRE1C variant in a later genetic analysis, and the association was replicated in an independent cohort. The authors suggested that the approach could potentially be extended to other disease states and immunological phenotypes. Most TCR sequences were observed very rarely across donors, whereas some public TCRs were present in many individuals. This cohort had only TCR beta chains sequenced, and the lack of alpha or paired-chain data limited which features could be detected. Because HLA typing was unavailable for some donors at each locus, only the typed subset was used in association tests. In a later analysis, the rate of TCR association differed among HLA loci, with DRB1 alleles having the most associated TCRs and HLA-C alleles having the fewest. The classifier was reported to diagnose cytomegalovirus status with high specificity and sensitivity in both the original cohort and the validation cohort. Because counts were too low, around 17 rarely observed V segments, including chromosome 9 orphons, were left out of the earlier analysis of 587 of the donors. A few of the identified cytomegalovirus-associated TCR beta chains were confirmed in vitro to be specific for cytomegalovirus antigens.

The library was generated by the immunoSEQ multiplex PCR assay. For the multiplex PCR, a mixture combining 60 forward primers for TCR Vbeta segments and 13 reverse primers for TCR Jbeta segments was used. A multiplex PCR assay on genomic DNA amplified the CDR3 region of rearranged TCR beta genes. The Illumina HiSeq System was used to sequence the amplified TCR beta libraries as 87-base-pair reads. In the source study's methods: A later analysis tallied tens of millions of unique TCR beta chains across the 650 to 750 repertoires, and approximately 9.9 million of those chains were shared by two or more donors. Raw reads were error-corrected and collapsed into unique sequences by a nearest-neighbor algorithm in which closely related sequences were merged to remove PCR and sequencing errors. To assign V, D and J gene segments, CDR3 sequences were aligned to IMGT reference sequences. For a sequence to be retained, at least a six-nucleotide match to both a V gene segment and a J gene segment was required. Rearrangements were called productive when the CDR3 lacked stop codons and stayed in frame with V and J; all others were non-productive. CDR3 was defined by IMGT convention, running from the second conserved V-encoded cysteine to the conserved J-encoded phenylalanine. The earlier analysis of about 610 of the donors excluded sequences that lacked an unambiguous match to a single V gene segment. An earlier analysis of approximately 590 of the donors classified V segments as functional when productive rearrangements were above 56.7% and as segregating when the standard deviation between donors was above 5%. A statistical classification framework was built for diagnosing cytomegalovirus status from the catalog of TCR beta chain sequences. V and J gene assignment, in a later analysis, came from comparing TCR nucleotide sequences with IMGT/GENE-DB human TR gene sequences. In a later analysis, CDR3 sequences and most-parsimonious VDJ recombination scenarios were assigned using the TCRdist pipeline. In a later analysis, each TCR beta chain was defined by its CDR3 amino acid sequence together with its V-gene family, and reads lacking a unique V-gene family were excluded. To address suspected cross-contamination and a sequencing artifact, a later analysis removed 450 to 700 highly shared, low-generation-probability nucleotide sequences. In a later analysis, a clonal expansion index for each public chain was calculated from normalized within-repertoire ranks of inferred template counts. Generation probabilities in a later analysis came from a VDJ recombination model fitted to out-of-frame rearrangements, and those results were checked against IGoR. In a later analysis, hypergeometric tests were used to score TCR-TCR, TCR-HLA and TCR-CMV co-occurrence, with a repertoire-size bias correction applied to TCR pairs. In a later analysis, false discovery rates were estimated by permuting HLA or CMV assignments 20 times. In a later analysis, co-occurring TCRs were grouped using DBSCAN, and TCRdist sequence similarity was added for clustering within HLA-allele-positive subsets. Co-occurrence clustering excluded repertoires with fewer than 30,000 or more than 120,000 public chains, plus five with anomalous nucleotide sharing. The source is immuneACCESS, and TCRdb retained only in-frame sequences with V and J called. Part of the clones is not carried over; for the studies checked, unresolved V genes explain less than half of this, and the remainder is unexplained. V and J calls plus clone size are reproduced from that table; the DNA served to infer D and trimming. Counted in this sample were 100,000 to 150,000 clones; more than 80% of them appeared once. The top ten clones comprise about 1.8% of the sample.

The cohort consisted of hundreds of healthy bone marrow donors. At the time of sampling, all cohort members were nominally healthy, though unrecorded immune exposures were likely present. The donor tested CMV seronegative and was one of the 352 seronegative cohort members. Every donor gave a peripheral blood sample, and the peripheral blood mononuclear cells from that sample were used for TCR beta sequencing. Genomic DNA was extracted from the blood cell samples with the Qiagen DNeasy Blood Extraction Kit. This TCR came from a man between 35 and 55 years old in good health and CMV-seronegative. The chain is encoded by TRBV5-1 joined to TRBJ1-4; the D gene is perhaps TRBD1, from 5 matching bases. The sample was PBMCs. The DNA sequence is given as TGCGCCAGCAGCTTGCTTGGGGCTGCAACTAATGAAAAACTGTTTTTT. Translation gives CASSLLGAATNEKLFF. The CDR3, completed at both ends by the reference TRBV5-1 and TRBJ1-4 genes, gives the full variable domain KAGVTQTPRYLIKTRGQQVTLSCSPISGHRSVSWYQQTPGQGLQFLFEYFSETQRNKGNFPGRFSGRQFSNSRSEMNVSTLELGDSALYLCASSLLGAATNEKLFFGSGTQLSVL.